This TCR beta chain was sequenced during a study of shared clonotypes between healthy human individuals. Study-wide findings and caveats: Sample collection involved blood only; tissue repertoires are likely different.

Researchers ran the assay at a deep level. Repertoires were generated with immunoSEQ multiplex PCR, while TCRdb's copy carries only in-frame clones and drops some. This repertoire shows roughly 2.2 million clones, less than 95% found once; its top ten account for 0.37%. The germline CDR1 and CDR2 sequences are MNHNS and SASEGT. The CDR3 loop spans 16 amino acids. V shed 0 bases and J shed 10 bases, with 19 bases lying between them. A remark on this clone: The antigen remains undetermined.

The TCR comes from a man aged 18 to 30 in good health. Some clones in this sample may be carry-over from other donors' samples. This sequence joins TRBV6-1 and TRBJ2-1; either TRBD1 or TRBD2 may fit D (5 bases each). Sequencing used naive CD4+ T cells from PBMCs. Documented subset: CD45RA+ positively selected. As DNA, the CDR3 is TGTGCCAGCAGTGAAGCGGTTCGGTACGCTCGGGGCGAGCAGTTCTTC. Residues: CASSEAVRYARGEQFF.